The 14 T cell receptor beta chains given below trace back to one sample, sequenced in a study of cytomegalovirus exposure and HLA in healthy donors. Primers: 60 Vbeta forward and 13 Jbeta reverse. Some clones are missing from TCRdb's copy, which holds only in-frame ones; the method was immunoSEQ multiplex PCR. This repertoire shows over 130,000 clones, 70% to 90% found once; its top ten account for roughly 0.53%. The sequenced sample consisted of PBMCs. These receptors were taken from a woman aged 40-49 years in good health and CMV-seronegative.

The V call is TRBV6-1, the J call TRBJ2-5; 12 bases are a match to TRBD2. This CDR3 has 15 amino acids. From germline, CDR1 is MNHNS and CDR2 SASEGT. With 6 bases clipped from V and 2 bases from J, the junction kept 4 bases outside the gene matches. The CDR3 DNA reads TGTGCCAGCAGGACTAGCGGGAGAGGGCAAGAGACCCAGTACTTC. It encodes CASRTSGRGQETQYF.

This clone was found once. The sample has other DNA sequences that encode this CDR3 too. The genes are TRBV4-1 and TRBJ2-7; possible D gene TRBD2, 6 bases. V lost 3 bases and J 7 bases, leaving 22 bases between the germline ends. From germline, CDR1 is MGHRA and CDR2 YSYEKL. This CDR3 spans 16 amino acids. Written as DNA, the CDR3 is TGCGCCAGCAGCCAGACCCCGGGGGTTCGGACTTGGGAGCAGTACTTC. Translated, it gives CASSQTPGVRTWEQYF.

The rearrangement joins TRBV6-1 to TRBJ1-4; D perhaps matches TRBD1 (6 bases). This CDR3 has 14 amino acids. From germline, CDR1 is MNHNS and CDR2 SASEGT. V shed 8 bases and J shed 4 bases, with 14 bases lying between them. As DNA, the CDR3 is TGTGCCAGCTTCACAACAGGGAGTAATGAAAAACTGTTTTTT. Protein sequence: CASFTTGSNEKLFF.

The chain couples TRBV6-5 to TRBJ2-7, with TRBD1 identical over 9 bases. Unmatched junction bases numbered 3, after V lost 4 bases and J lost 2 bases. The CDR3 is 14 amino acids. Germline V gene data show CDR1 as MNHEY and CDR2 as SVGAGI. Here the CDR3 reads CASSSDRGAYEQYF. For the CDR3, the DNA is TGTGCCAGCAGTTCGGACAGGGGAGCCTACGAGCAGTACTTC.

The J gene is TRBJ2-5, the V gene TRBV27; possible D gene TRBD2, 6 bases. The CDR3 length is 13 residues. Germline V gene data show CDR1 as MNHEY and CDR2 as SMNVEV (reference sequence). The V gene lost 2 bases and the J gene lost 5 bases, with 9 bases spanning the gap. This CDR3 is CASSLAGRETQYF. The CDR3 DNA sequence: TGTGCCAGCAGTTTAGCGGGGCGGGAGACCCAGTACTTC.

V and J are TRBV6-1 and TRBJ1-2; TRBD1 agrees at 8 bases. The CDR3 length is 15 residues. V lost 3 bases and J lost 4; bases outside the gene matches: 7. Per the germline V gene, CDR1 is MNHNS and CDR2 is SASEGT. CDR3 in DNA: TGTGCCAGCAGTGATCAGGGACAGGCCCTCTATGGCTACACCTTC. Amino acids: CASSDQGQALYGYTF.

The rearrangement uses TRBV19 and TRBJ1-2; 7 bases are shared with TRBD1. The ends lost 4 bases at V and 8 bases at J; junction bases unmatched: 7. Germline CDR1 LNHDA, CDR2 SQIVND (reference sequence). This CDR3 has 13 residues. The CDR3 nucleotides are TGTGCCAGTAGTACCCAACGGGACAGCGGCTACACCTTC. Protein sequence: CASSTQRDSGYTF.

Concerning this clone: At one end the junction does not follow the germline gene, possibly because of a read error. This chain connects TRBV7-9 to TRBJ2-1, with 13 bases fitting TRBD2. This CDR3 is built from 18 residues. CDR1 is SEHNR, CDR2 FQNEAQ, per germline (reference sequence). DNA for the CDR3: TGTTCCAGCAGCGATAGCACTAGCGGGAGGGCCTCCTACAATGAGCAGTTCTTC. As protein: CSSSDSTSGRASYNEQFF.

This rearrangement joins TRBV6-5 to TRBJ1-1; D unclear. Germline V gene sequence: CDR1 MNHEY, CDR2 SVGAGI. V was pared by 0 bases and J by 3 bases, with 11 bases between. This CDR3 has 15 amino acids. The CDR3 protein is CASSYSSRSDTEAFF. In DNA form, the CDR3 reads TGTGCCAGCAGTTACTCGTCCCGAAGCGACACTGAAGCTTTCTTT.

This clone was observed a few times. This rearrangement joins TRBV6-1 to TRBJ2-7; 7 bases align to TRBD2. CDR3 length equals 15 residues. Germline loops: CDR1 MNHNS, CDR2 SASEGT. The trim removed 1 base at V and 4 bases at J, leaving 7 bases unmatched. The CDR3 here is CASSEGAGVLYEQYF. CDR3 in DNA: TGTGCCAGCAGTGAAGGGGCGGGAGTCCTATACGAGCAGTACTTC.

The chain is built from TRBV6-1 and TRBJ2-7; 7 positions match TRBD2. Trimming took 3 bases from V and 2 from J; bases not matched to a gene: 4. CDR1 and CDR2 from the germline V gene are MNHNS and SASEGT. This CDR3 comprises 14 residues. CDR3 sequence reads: CASSDPLAAYEQYF. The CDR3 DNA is TGTGCCAGCAGTGATCCCCTAGCGGCCTACGAGCAGTACTTC.

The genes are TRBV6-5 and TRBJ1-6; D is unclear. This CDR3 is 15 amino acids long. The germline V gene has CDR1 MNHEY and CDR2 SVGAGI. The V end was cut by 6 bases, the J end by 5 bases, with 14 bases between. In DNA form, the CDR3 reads TGTGCCAGCAGCGAAATCGTGACACATAATTCACCCCTCCACTTT. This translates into CASSEIVTHNSPLHF.

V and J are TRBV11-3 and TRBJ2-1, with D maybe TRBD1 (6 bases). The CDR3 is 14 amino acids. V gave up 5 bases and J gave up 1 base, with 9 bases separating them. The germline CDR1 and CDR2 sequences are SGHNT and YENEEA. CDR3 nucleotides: TGTGCCAGCAGCCCAGGGGTTTCCTACAATGAGCAGTTCTTC. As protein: CASSPGVSYNEQFF.

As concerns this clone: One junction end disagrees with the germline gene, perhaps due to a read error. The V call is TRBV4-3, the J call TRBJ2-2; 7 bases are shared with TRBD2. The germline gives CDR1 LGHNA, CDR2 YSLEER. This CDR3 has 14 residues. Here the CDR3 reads CASSQDAGERGAVF. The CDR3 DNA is TGCGCCAGCAGCCAAGATGCAGGCGAGCGGGGAGCTGTTTTT.